Listed below are T cell receptor beta chains from one sample, sequenced in a study of blood T cell repertoires in COVID-19. The assay was immunoSEQ multiplex PCR, and TCRdb's table has in-frame clones only and misses some. Among 110,000 to 150,000 clones listed, around 82% were seen once. Sequencing was done on a sample of peripheral blood. The receptors stem from a human donor in a cohort sampled during active COVID-19. CDR3s include the opening cysteine and the closing phenylalanine or tryptophan. A D gene is named only where the DNA matches it firmly. Rows may omit the clone size; those that give it use once, few, many or a size class.

J gene | clone size | V gene | D gene | CDR3 DNA | CDR3 protein
TRBJ2-1 | - | TRBV7-9 | TRBD1 | TGTGCCAGCAGCCCCGGGACAGGGGCCTACAATGAGCAGTTCTTC | CASSPGTGAYNEQFF
TRBJ2-2 | - | TRBV10-3 | TRBD2 | TGTGCCATCAGTGTAAAAGGACTAGCGGACACCGGGGAGCTGTTTTTT | CAISVKGLADTGELFF
TRBJ1-2 | - | TRBV6-2/TRBV6-3 | TRBD1 | TGTGCCAGCAGTTACGAGCCGGACAGGCGATACTATGGCTACACCTTC | CASSYEPDRRYYGYTF
TRBJ1-1 | - | TRBV19 | - | TGTGCCAGTAGTGTGCAGGTGGGCACTGAAGCTTTCTTT | CASSVQVGTEAFF
TRBJ2-3 | once | TRBV24-1 | - | TGTGCCACCAGTGCGGGAGTTGGATTTACGCAGTATTTT | CATSAGVGFTQYF
TRBJ2-1 | few | TRBV9 | - | TGTGCCAGCAGCGTAGATAACAATGAGCAGTTCTTC | CASSVDNNEQFF
TRBJ1-1 | few | TRBV7-3 | - | TGTGCCAGCAGCTTAACGGGGAGGACTGAAGCTTTCTTT | CASSLTGRTEAFF
TRBJ1-2 | - | TRBV7-2 | - | TGTGCCAGCAGCGAACACCCTAGCTATGGCTACACCTTC | CASSEHPSYGYTF
TRBJ1-5 | - | TRBV7-2 | TRBD1 | TGTGCCAGCAGCCGGGACAGTAATCAGCCCCAGCATTTT | CASSRDSNQPQHF
TRBJ2-1 | - | TRBV7-8 | - | TGTGCCAGCAGCTTTGGGGGGATGCTAAATGAGCAGTTCTTC | CASSFGGMLNEQFF
TRBJ2-1 | few | TRBV3-1/TRBV3-2 | TRBD2 | TGTGCCAGCAGCCAAGATAGGACTAGGATTTTCTTC | CASSQDRTRIFF
TRBJ2-3 | - | TRBV18 | - | TGTGCCAGCTCACCAATTAGCGGAAGCACAGATACGCAGTATTTT | CASSPISGSTDTQYF
TRBJ2-3 | - | TRBV5-8 | TRBD1 | TGTGCCAGCAGCTTGTCACAGGGGGGCACAGATACGCAGTATTTT | CASSLSQGGTDTQYF
TRBJ1-5 | - | TRBV5-5 | - | TGTGCCAGCAGCTTGCCGGGAAAGCCCCAGCATTTT | CASSLPGKPQHF
TRBJ1-5 | - | TRBV5-6 | TRBD1 | TGTGCCAGCAGTTCGTTCGACAGGGACAATCAGCCCCAGCATTTT | CASSSFDRDNQPQHF
TRBJ2-5 | - | TRBV7-2 | - | TGTGCCAGCAGTATTACTCAAGAGACCCAGTACTTC | CASSITQETQYF
TRBJ1-2 | - | TRBV7-2 | - | TGTGCCAGCAGCTTAGGCCAGGGTGTCTATGGCTACACCTTC | CASSLGQGVYGYTF
TRBJ1-4 | - | TRBV27 | TRBD1 | TGTGCCAGCCAGCCTAAGGGACAGGGACGAAATGAAAAACTGTTTTTT | CASQPKGQGRNEKLFF
TRBJ1-2 | few | TRBV7-2 | - | TGTGCCAGCAGCGGGAGCACTAACTATGGCTACACCTTC | CASSGSTNYGYTF
TRBJ1-3 | - | TRBV9 | TRBD1 | TGTGCCAGCAGCGTAACAGGGGGTGATAGCTCTGGAAACACCATATATTTT | CASSVTGGDSSGNTIYF
TRBJ2-7 | - | TRBV6-6 | - | TGTGCCAGCAGTTACATGCAGGGCACGTACGAGCAGTACTTC | CASSYMQGTYEQYF
TRBJ2-5 | - | TRBV3-1/TRBV3-2 | TRBD2 | TGTGCCAGCAGCCGACTAGCGGGGGCGGAGGAGACCCAGTACTTC | CASSRLAGAEETQYF
TRBJ1-6 | - | TRBV18 | TRBD1 | TGTGCCAGCTCACCGGACAGGGGGCCGAATTCACCCCTCCACTTT | CASSPDRGPNSPLHF
TRBJ1-2 | - | TRBV5-1 | - | TGCGCCAGCAGCCCACAGTGGGCGAGCTATGGCTACACCTTC | CASSPQWASYGYTF
TRBJ2-6 | - | TRBV6-4 | - | TGTGCCAGCAGTCTCGAGGGGAGGACTGGGGCCAACGTCCTGACTTTC | CASSLEGRTGANVLTF
TRBJ2-1 | - | TRBV27 | - | TGTGCCAGCAGTTTATCGAGCCTATCCTACAATGAGCAGTTCTTC | CASSLSSLSYNEQFF
TRBJ1-2 | - | TRBV11-3 | - | TGTGCCAGCAGCTTAGACTTAGACTATGGCTACACCTTC | CASSLDLDYGYTF
TRBJ2-1 | - | TRBV27 | TRBD1 | TGTGCCAGCAGGAGATGGACAGGGGCGATGTACAATGAGCAGTTCTTC | CASRRWTGAMYNEQFF
TRBJ1-1 | - | TRBV30 | - | TGTGCCTGGAGTATTGGACGGGGGAACACTGAAGCTTTCTTT | CAWSIGRGNTEAFF
TRBJ2-3 | - | TRBV11-2 | TRBD2 | TGTGCCAGCAGCGCGGGGAGCGGGGGGGCCACAGATACGCAGTATTTT | CASSAGSGGATDTQYF
TRBJ1-2 | - | TRBV28 | TRBD1 | TGTGCCAGCAGTAGCCCGGGACAGGGCTATGGCTACACCTTC | CASSSPGQGYGYTF
TRBJ1-1 | - | TRBV15 | - | TGTGCCACCAGCAGGCCCAGGGGTAACACTGAAGCTTTCTTT | CATSRPRGNTEAFF
TRBJ2-1 | - | TRBV4-3 | TRBD2 | TGCGCCAGCAGCCAACTTGGCGGGACTAGCGGTTACAATGAGCAGTTCTTC | CASSQLGGTSGYNEQFF
TRBJ1-6 | - | TRBV7-2 | - | TGTGCCAGCAGCTTGCGGGCCGGGGAGGTATATAATTCACCCCTCCACTTT | CASSLRAGEVYNSPLHF
TRBJ2-1 | - | TRBV11-2 | - | TGTGCCAGCAGCCGTCGTAGGGGGTTGGGCAATGAGCAGTTCTTC | CASSRRRGLGNEQFF
TRBJ2-1 | - | TRBV9 | - | TGTGCCAGCAGCGTAGGAGCCGGGAGCAATGAGCAGTTCTTC | CASSVGAGSNEQFF
TRBJ2-5 | once | TRBV27 | - | TGTGCCAGCAGGGGGCAGGGGAGGGTGGAGACCCAGTACTTC | CASRGQGRVETQYF
TRBJ2-1 | once | TRBV18 | - | TGTGCCAGCTCACCAGGGGGCTACGATGAGCAGTTCTTC | CASSPGGYDEQFF
TRBJ1-1 | - | TRBV11-2 | - | TGTGCCAGCAGCTTATTCAGGAACACTGAAGCTTTCTTT | CASSLFRNTEAFF
TRBJ2-7 | - | TRBV19 | TRBD2 | TGTGCCAGTAGTATGGTCGGACTAGGGTTTTCCTACGAGCAGTACTTC | CASSMVGLGFSYEQYF
TRBJ1-4 | once | TRBV7-2 | - | TGTGCCAGCAGCTCCCGAGTCGGGGAGTATGAAAAACTGTTTTTT | CASSSRVGEYEKLFF
TRBJ1-6 | few | TRBV4-2 | TRBD1 | TGTGCCAGCAGCCAGGGACAGGGGGCGCGGTATAATTCACCCCTCCACTTT | CASSQGQGARYNSPLHF
TRBJ2-4 | - | TRBV27 | TRBD1 | TGTGCCAGCAGAATGCAGGGGGCCGGCAAAAACATTCAGTACTTC | CASRMQGAGKNIQYF
TRBJ1-2 | - | TRBV11-3 | TRBD1 | TGTGCCAGCAGCTCTGGGGACAGCGTCTATGGCTACACCTTC | CASSSGDSVYGYTF
TRBJ2-5 | - | TRBV7-8 | - | TGTGCCAGCAGCATCATCAACCAGGGGGAGACCCAGTACTTC | CASSIINQGETQYF
TRBJ1-2 | - | TRBV19 | TRBD1 | TGTGCCAGTAGTACGGGACAGTCCTATGGCTACACCTTC | CASSTGQSYGYTF
TRBJ2-3 | - | TRBV14 | TRBD2 | TGTGCCAGCAGCCCAAACTATCGACTAGCGGGAGGGCCGTATACGCAGTATTTT | CASSPNYRLAGGPYTQYF